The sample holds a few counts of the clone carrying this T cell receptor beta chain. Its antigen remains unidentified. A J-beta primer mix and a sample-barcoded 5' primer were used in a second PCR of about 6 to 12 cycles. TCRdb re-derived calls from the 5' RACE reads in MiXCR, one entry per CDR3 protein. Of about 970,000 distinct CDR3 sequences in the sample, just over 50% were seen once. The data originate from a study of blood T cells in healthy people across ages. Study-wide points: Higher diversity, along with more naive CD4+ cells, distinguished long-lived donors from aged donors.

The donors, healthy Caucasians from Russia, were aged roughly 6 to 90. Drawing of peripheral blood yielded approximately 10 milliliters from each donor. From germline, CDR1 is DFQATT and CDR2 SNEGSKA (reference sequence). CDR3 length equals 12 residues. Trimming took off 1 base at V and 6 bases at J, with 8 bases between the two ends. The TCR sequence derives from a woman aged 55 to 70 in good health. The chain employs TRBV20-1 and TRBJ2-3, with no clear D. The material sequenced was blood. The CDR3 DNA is TGCAGTGCTAGAGCTACAGCTGATACGCAGTATTTT. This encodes CSARATADTQYF.